The 29 T cell receptor beta chains below come from one sample, sequenced in a study of technical replicates of blood from a few donors. Sequencing used immunoSEQ multiplex PCR; TCRdb keeps in-frame clones, though not all of them. This sample has about 74,000 clones; around 95% occur once, and the top ten carry 0.2% to 0.3%. Material for sequencing was T cells isolated from PBMCs. The receptors were sampled from a human donor in good health.

The chain uses TRBV7-9 and TRBJ1-5; the match to TRBD1 covers 7 bases. The V gene's germline CDR1 is SEHNR and CDR2 FQNEAQ (reference sequence). This CDR3 region has 14 residues. V gave up 5 bases and J gave up 3 bases; unmatched junction bases: 4. CDR3 coding DNA: TGTGCCAGCAGCGCCGGGACAGACAATCAGCCCCAGCATTTT. Its translation: CASSAGTDNQPQHF.

J is TRBJ1-3 and V is TRBV29-1; TRBD1 aligns across 8 bases. The ends lost 6 bases at V and 2 bases at J; junction bases unmatched: 6. Germline V CDR1 and CDR2: SQVTM, ANQGSEA. This CDR3 has 14 residues. CDR3 in amino acids: CSVDKGQAGNTIYF. The CDR3 coding sequence is TGCAGCGTCGACAAGGGACAGGCTGGAAACACCATATATTTT.

This clone was recorded once. CDR3: CASERTGGNTGELFF. Here the CDR3 DNA reads TGCGCCAGCGAAAGGACAGGGGGCAACACCGGGGAGCTGTTTTTT. The genes are TRBV10-2 and TRBJ2-2, with TRBD1 matching over 11 bases. Germline V gene sequence: CDR1 WSHSY, CDR2 SAAADI. V trimming: 8 bases; J trimming: 2 bases; junction bases outside the gene matches: 4. The CDR3 extends over 15 amino acids.

The chain uses TRBV5-6 and TRBJ1-6; no clear D gene. The CDR3 loop spans 15 amino acids. CDR1 is SGHDT and CDR2 is YYEEEE in the germline V gene. Trimming stripped 1 base from V and 9 bases from J, with 14 bases between. In DNA, the CDR3 is TGTGCCAGCAGCTTGCGACGGGGTACGAGTTCACCCCTCCACTTT. Translating gives CASSLRRGTSSPLHF.

V is TRBV6-6 and J is TRBJ2-7, with 8 bases that match TRBD2. With 6 bases clipped from V and 7 bases from J, the junction kept 11 bases outside the gene matches. CDR3 size: 14 residues. Germline CDR1 MNHNY, CDR2 SVGAGI (reference sequence). CDR3 sequence (DNA): TGTGCCAGCAGCTACCTACAGGTAGCGGGGGAGCAGTACTTC. Its translation is CASSYLQVAGEQYF.

The rearrangement links TRBV19 to TRBJ2-2; TRBD1 matches at 7 bases. The CDR3 extends over 15 amino acids. Germline CDR1 and CDR2: LNHDA and SQIVND (reference sequence). V lost 5 bases to trimming and J lost 3 bases; unmatched junction nucleotides: 6. The CDR3 nucleotides read TGTGCCAGTAGTCCGGGACAGTCGGACACCGGGGAGCTGTTTTTT. As protein: CASSPGQSDTGELFF.

The V gene is TRBV7-3, the J gene TRBJ2-1; TRBD2 aligns across 14 bases. CDR1 is SGHTA, CDR2 FQGTGA, per germline. There are 18 residues in the CDR3. The V and J ends lost 4 bases and 1 base, in that order; junction bases with no gene match: 6. The CDR3 sequence is CASSSGLAGGPSYNEQFF. Here the CDR3 DNA reads TGTGCCAGCAGCTCAGGACTAGCGGGGGGCCCGTCCTACAATGAGCAGTTCTTC. Based on the CDR3 plus reference TRBV7-3 and TRBJ2-1, the full variable domain is GAGVSQTPSNKVTEKGKYVELRCDPISGHTALYWYRQSLGQGPEFLIYFQGTGAADDSGLPNDRFFAVRPEGSVSTLKIQRTERGDSAVYLCASSSGLAGGPSYNEQFFGPGTRLTVL.

The genes are TRBV11-2 and TRBJ2-3; 12 bases fit TRBD2. There are 14 residues in the CDR3. Losses at the gene ends were 4 bases for V and 6 bases for J; bases not matched to a gene: 2. Germline-derived CDR1 and CDR2 are SGHAT and FQNNGV. This CDR3 reads CASSSGTSGDTQYF. CDR3 bases: TGTGCCAGCAGCTCCGGGACTAGCGGGGATACGCAGTATTTT.

The CDR3 region has the DNA TGCGCCAGCAGGGAGACAGGGCCCACCGGGGAGCTGTTTTTT. It specifies CASRETGPTGELFF. J is TRBJ2-2 and V is TRBV10-1; 7 bases match TRBD1. Per the germline V gene, CDR1 is WNHNN and CDR2 is SYGVQD (reference sequence). The CDR3 contains 14 residues. The V gene end was trimmed by 6 bases and the J gene end by 4 bases; junction bases not matched to a gene: 5.

V and J are TRBV30 and TRBJ1-1; maybe TRBD1 (5 bases). Trimming cost V 3 bases and J 11 bases, with 16 bases left between them. The germline V gene has CDR1 GTSNPN and CDR2 SVGIG (reference sequence). CDR3 length: 12 residues. The CDR3 region has the DNA TGTGCCTGGAGGACGGGCGGGACGATGGCTTTCTTT. This codes for CAWRTGGTMAFF.

The chain links TRBV10-1 to TRBJ2-3, with 12 bases identical to TRBD2. Germline V gene lookup returns CDR1 WNHNN and CDR2 SYGVQD (reference sequence). The J segment lost 10 bases and the V segment lost 4 bases, leaving 6 bases of the junction unmatched. This CDR3 spans 14 amino acids. Here the CDR3 reads CASSGLAGDVAQYF. DNA for the CDR3: TGCGCCAGCAGTGGACTAGCGGGAGACGTAGCGCAGTATTTT.

The chain links TRBV19 to TRBJ2-1, with D possibly being TRBD1 (6 bases). CDR1 LNHDA and CDR2 SQIVND come from the germline V gene (reference sequence). The V end lost 11 bases, the J end lost 5 bases, and 22 bases lay between the germline ends. The CDR3 has 15 residues. DNA of the CDR3: TGTGCCGAGACGTTTTCGAGGGGGTTTAACAATGAGCAGTTCTTC. Residues: CAETFSRGFNNEQFF.

The V gene is TRBV27, the J gene TRBJ2-7; D remains unclear. The CDR3 contains 14 residues. CDR1 and CDR2 from the germline V gene are MNHEY and SMNVEV (reference sequence). The V and J ends lost 6 bases and 3 bases respectively, with 15 bases between them. The CDR3 loop reads CASSPGLTFYEQYF. For the CDR3, the DNA is TGTGCCAGCAGCCCTGGGCTAACTTTCTACGAGCAGTACTTC.

The chain couples TRBV4-1 to TRBJ2-1, with 8 nucleotides matching TRBD1. CDR1 is MGHRA, CDR2 YSYEKL, per germline. V dropped 3 bases and J dropped 9; count of bases not matched to a gene: 16. The CDR3 has 17 residues. CDR3 sequence: CASSHLGAGQVFGEQFF. CDR3 nucleotides: TGCGCCAGCAGCCACCTGGGGGCGGGACAGGTTTTCGGTGAGCAGTTCTTC.

The gene calls are TRBV11-3 and TRBJ1-1, with a possible D match to TRBD1 (5 bases). V lost 5 bases, J lost 1 base, and 14 bases lay in between. The germline gives CDR1 SGHNT, CDR2 YENEEA. The CDR3 is made up of 15 amino acids. CDR3 residues: CASSPQSGANTEAFF. In DNA form, the CDR3 reads TGTGCCAGCAGCCCTCAAAGTGGGGCGAACACTGAAGCTTTCTTT.

The chain employs TRBV7-9 and TRBJ2-2, with TRBD2 as a possible D gene (7 bases). The V end was cut by 7 bases, the J end by 5 bases, with 17 bases between. Germline V gene sequence: CDR1 SEHNR, CDR2 FQNEAQ (reference sequence). CDR3 length equals 15 residues. The CDR3, as DNA: TGTGCCAGCAAGAATGGGGGGGGCCGGACCGGGGAGCTGTTTTTT. This translates into CASKNGGGRTGELFF.

This chain joins TRBV11-2 and TRBJ1-1, with D hard to call. The CDR3 has 16 residues. The ends were cut back, 3 bases at V and 1 base at J, with 15 bases in the middle. Germline lookup yields CDR1 SGHAT and CDR2 FQNNGV. This chain's CDR3 is CASSFPAHQPNTEAFF. The CDR3, as DNA: TGTGCCAGCAGCTTCCCAGCGCACCAACCGAACACTGAAGCTTTCTTT.

The chain couples TRBV30 to TRBJ1-5; 7 bases are shared with TRBD1. The CDR3 loop spans 13 amino acids. V shed 4 bases and J 9 bases; nucleotides not matched to a gene: 9. Germline V lookup: CDR1 GTSNPN, CDR2 SVGIG (reference sequence). CDR3 DNA: TGTGCCTGGAATGTGGGACAGTCCGGGCCCCAGCATTTT. Protein sequence: CAWNVGQSGPQHF.

As DNA, the CDR3 is TGTGCCAGCAGCTTAGCGTACGAGTACGAGCAGTACTTC. It translates to CASSLAYEYEQYF. The rearrangement joins TRBV7-8 to TRBJ2-7; no reliable D call. The CDR3 is made up of 13 amino acids. V lost 0 bases and J 4 bases, leaving 7 bases between the germline ends. Germline CDR1 reads SGHVS; CDR2 reads FQNEAQ.

V is TRBV4-1 and J is TRBJ2-3; a possible D gene is TRBD1 (5 bases). Germline CDR1 MGHRA, CDR2 YSYEKL. This CDR3 spans 15 amino acids. V lost 0 bases, J lost 5 bases, and 12 bases lay in between. The CDR3 DNA reads TGCGCCAGCAGCCAAGAACCATTTCAGGGAGATACGCAGTATTTT. Residues: CASSQEPFQGDTQYF.

V is TRBV21-1 and J is TRBJ2-1; the table calls TRBD2, which could not be checked here. TRBV21-1 corresponds to a pseudogene. The CDR3 covers 19 residues. CDR3 nucleotide sequence: TGTGCCAGCAGCAAATCTCTAGCGGGAGGGGATTTAGGCTGCAATGAGCAGTTCTTC. This encodes CASSKSLAGGDLGCNEQFF.

V and J are TRBV5-6 and TRBJ2-7; TRBD1 matches at 9 bases. Losses at the gene ends were 1 base for V and 4 bases for J; bases not matched to a gene: 6. The germline V gene encodes CDR1 SGHDT and CDR2 YYEEEE. The CDR3 is 15 residues long. As DNA, the CDR3 is TGTGCCAGCAGCTTGACACCGGGACAGGGTTACGAGCAGTACTTC. It codes for CASSLTPGQGYEQYF. The full variable domain, in which reference TRBV5-6 and TRBJ2-7 provide the parts outside the CDR3, is DAGVTQSPTHLIKTRGQQVTLRCSPKSGHDTVSWYQQALGQGPQFIFQYYEEEERQRGNFPDRFSGHQFPNYSSELNVNALLLGDSALYLCASSLTPGQGYEQYFGPGTRLTVT.

The chain carries TRBV19 and TRBJ2-7, with D perhaps matching TRBD2 (6 bases). V lost 5 bases to trimming and J lost 1 base, with 18 bases between them. CDR3 length equals 16 residues. In germline, CDR1 is LNHDA, CDR2 SQIVND (reference sequence). The CDR3, as DNA: TGTGCCAGTAGTGGGGAGGACCGCGGGCCATCCTACGAGCAGTACTTC. Its protein is CASSGEDRGPSYEQYF.

The rearrangement links TRBV28 to TRBJ2-5; TRBD1 is a possible D gene (5 bases). The germline V gene has CDR1 MDHEN and CDR2 SYDVKM. V dropped 8 bases and J dropped 1 base, with 11 bases sitting between them. The length of the CDR3 is 13 residues. The CDR3 region has the DNA TGTGCCAGCGGATACAGGAGCCAAGAGACCCAGTACTTC. Translation: CASGYRSQETQYF.

This chain joins TRBV18 and TRBJ1-2; D possibly corresponds to TRBD1 (5 bases). This CDR3 has 15 amino acids. The V end lost 0 bases, the J end lost 4 bases, and 12 bases lay between the germline ends. CDR1 and CDR2 (germline): KGHSH, LQKENI. The DNA of the CDR3 is TGTGCCAGCTCACCACCGTCGGGGGGGATCTATGGCTACACCTTC. It yields the protein CASSPPSGGIYGYTF.

The chain carries TRBV18 and TRBJ1-2, with 8 positions matching TRBD1. V lost 3 bases, J lost 6 bases, and 3 bases stayed unmatched. Germline assignment: CDR1 KGHSH and CDR2 LQKENI. The length of the CDR3 is 13 residues. CDR3: CASSPQGADGYTF. CDR3 DNA sequence: TGTGCCAGCTCACCCCAGGGGGCAGATGGCTACACCTTC.

The chain combines TRBV11-2 with TRBJ2-2; D perhaps matches TRBD2 (5 bases). The CDR3 contains 15 residues. V dropped 1 base and J dropped 1 base, with 7 bases sitting between them. The V gene's germline CDR1 is SGHAT and CDR2 FQNNGV. Here the CDR3 DNA reads TGTGCCAGCAGCTTAGTAGGGAGGAACACCGGGGAGCTGTTTTTT. Encoded protein: CASSLVGRNTGELFF.

The genes are TRBV11-2 and TRBJ2-5; 8 bases map to TRBD1. V was pared by 6 bases and J by 4 bases, with 7 bases of the junction left unmatched. The CDR3 is 14 residues long. CDR1 SGHAT and CDR2 FQNNGV come from the germline V gene. This CDR3 is CASSPSGQGETQYF. In nucleotides, the CDR3 is TGTGCCAGCAGTCCGAGCGGACAGGGAGAGACCCAGTACTTC. Complete variable domain (other parts from reference TRBV11-2 and TRBJ2-5): EAGVAQSPRYKIIEKRQSVAFWCNPISGHATLYWYQQILGQGPKLLIQFQNNGVVDDSQLPKDRFSAERLKGVDSTLKIQPAKLEDSAVYLCASSPSGQGETQYFGPGTRLLVL.

The J gene is TRBJ2-7, the V gene TRBV13, with a weak D call TRBD2 (6 bases). The CDR3 length is 15 residues. V lost 8 bases and J lost 3, with 20 bases in between. Per germline, CDR1 PRHDT and CDR2 FYEKMQ (reference sequence). The CDR3 is CASLRMGGGRYEQYF. Here the CDR3 DNA reads TGTGCCAGCCTGAGGATGGGAGGCGGCCGCTACGAGCAGTACTTC.